The following is a TCR beta chain sequence with its context. Its antigen remains unknown. The PCR employed 60 Vbeta primers together with 13 Jbeta primers. As processed by the authors: Among the unique TCR beta chains that a later analysis counted, about 84 million in all, 9.5 million to 11 million were shared. Data came from immunoSEQ multiplex PCR; TCRdb stores just in-frame clones and leaves some out. V and J calls and clone size come straight from that table; D and trimming were deduced from the DNA. The sample's table shows approximately 150,000 clones. Healthy people donating bone marrow made up the donors. The sample belongs to a study of cytomegalovirus exposure and HLA in healthy donors. Deletions cut 10 bases from V and 3 bases from J, with 17 bases between. The CDR3 contains 14 residues. Germline V gives CDR1 SGHTA, CDR2 FQGTGA. Whole-study results and caveats: With later analysis, a missense DCLRE1C variant became linked to TCR beta V- and J-gene trimming.

The chain recombines TRBV7-3 with TRBJ2-3; possible D gene TRBD2, 5 bases. The receptor was isolated from a woman aged 45-59 years in good health and CMV-seronegative. Sequenced: PBMCs. The CDR3 sequence is CATSRLGVTDTQYF. In DNA form, the CDR3 reads TGTGCCACCAGTCGGCTCGGGGTAACAGATACGCAGTATTTT.